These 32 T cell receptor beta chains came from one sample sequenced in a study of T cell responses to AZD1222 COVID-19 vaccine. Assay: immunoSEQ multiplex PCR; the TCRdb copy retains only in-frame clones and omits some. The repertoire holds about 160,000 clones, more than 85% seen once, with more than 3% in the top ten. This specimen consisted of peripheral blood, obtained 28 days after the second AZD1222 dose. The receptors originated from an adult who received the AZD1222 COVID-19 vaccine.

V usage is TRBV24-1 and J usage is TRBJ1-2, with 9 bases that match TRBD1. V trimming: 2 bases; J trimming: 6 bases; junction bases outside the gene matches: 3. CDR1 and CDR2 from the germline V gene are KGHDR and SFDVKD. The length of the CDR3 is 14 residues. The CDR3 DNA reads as TGTGCCACCAGTGATTCCGGACAGGGGCATGGCTACACCTTC. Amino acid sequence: CATSDSGQGHGYTF.

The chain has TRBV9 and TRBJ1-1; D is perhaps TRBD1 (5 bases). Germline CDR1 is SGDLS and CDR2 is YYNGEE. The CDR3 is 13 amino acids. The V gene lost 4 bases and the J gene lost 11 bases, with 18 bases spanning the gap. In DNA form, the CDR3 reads TGTGCCAGCAGCTCTCTCCGGGGCTCCGGGGCTTTCTTT. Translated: CASSSLRGSGAFF.

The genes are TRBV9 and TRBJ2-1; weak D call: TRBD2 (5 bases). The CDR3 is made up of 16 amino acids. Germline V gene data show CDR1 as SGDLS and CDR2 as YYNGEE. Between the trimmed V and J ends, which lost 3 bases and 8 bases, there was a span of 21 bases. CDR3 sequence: CASSASELGSRHEQFF. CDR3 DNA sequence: TGTGCCAGCAGCGCCAGTGAACTAGGGAGCCGGCATGAGCAGTTCTTC.

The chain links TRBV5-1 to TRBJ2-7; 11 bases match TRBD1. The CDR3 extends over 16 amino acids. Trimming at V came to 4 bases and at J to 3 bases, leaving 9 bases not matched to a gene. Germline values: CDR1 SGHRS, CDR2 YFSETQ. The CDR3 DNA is TGCGCCAGCAGCCCTGGACAGGGGGCCAATTTCTACGAGCAGTACTTC. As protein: CASSPGQGANFYEQYF.

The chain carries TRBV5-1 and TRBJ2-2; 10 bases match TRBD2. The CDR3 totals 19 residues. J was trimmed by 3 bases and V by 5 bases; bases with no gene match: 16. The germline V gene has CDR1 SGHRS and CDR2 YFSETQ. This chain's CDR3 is CASRLSGRAGLADTGELFF. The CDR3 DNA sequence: TGCGCCAGCAGGTTGTCCGGCAGGGCCGGACTAGCGGACACCGGGGAGCTGTTTTTT.

CDR3 in DNA: TGTGCCAGCAGTTCCCCGGGGGTTAGGACTGGAAACACCATATATTTT. Residues: CASSSPGVRTGNTIYF. V gene TRBV28 combines with J gene TRBJ1-3; D perhaps matches TRBD1 (5 bases). Germline CDR1 is MDHEN and CDR2 is SYDVKM. With 4 bases removed from V and 2 bases from J, the gap between germline ends came to 15 bases. The CDR3 contains 16 residues. Combining the CDR3 with reference TRBV28 and TRBJ1-3 gives the whole variable domain DVKVTQSSRYLVKRTGEKVFLECVQDMDHENMFWYRQDPGLGLRLIYFSYDVKMKEKGDIPEGYSVSREKKERFSLILESASTNQTSMYLCASSSPGVRTGNTIYFGEGSWLTVV.

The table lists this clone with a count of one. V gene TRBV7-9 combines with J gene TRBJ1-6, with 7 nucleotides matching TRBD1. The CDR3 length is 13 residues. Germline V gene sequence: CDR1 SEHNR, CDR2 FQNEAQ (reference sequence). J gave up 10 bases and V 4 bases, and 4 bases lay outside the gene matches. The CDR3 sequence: CASSSTGNSPLHF. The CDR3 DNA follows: TGTGCCAGCAGCTCGACAGGGAACTCACCCCTCCACTTT. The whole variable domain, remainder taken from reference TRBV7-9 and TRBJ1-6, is DTGVSQNPRHKITKRGQNVTFRCDPISEHNRLYWYRQTLGQGPEFLTYFQNEAQLEKSRLLSDRFSAERPKGSFSTLEIQRTEQGDSAMYLCASSSTGNSPLHFGNGTRLTVT.

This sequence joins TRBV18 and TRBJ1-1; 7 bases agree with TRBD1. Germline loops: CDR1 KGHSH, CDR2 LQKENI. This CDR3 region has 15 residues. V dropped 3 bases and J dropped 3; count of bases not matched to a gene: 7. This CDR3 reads CASSPQRQGHTEAFF. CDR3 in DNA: TGTGCCAGCTCACCCCAGCGACAGGGCCACACTGAAGCTTTCTTT.

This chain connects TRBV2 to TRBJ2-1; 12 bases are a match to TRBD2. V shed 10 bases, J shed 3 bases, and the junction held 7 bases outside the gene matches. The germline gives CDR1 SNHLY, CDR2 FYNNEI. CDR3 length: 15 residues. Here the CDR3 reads CAMLSSGRDYNEQFF. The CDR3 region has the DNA TGTGCCATGCTGTCTAGCGGGAGGGACTACAATGAGCAGTTCTTC. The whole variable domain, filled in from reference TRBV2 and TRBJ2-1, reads EPEVTQTPSHQVTQMGQEVILRCVPISNHLYFYWYRQILGQKVEFLVSFYNNEISEKSEIFDDQFSVERPDGSNFTLKIRSTKLEDSAMYFCAMLSSGRDYNEQFFGPGTRLTVL.

The CDR3 region is CASSMGGLAGGQVFNEQFF. The CDR3 region has the DNA TGTGCCAGTAGTATGGGAGGACTAGCGGGAGGACAAGTTTTTAATGAGCAGTTCTTC. This chain joins TRBV19 and TRBJ2-1, with TRBD2 identical over 14 bases. After removal of 3 bases from V and 7 bases from J, the junction contained 14 bases not matched to a gene. The length of the CDR3 is 19 residues. Germline assignment: CDR1 LNHDA and CDR2 SQIVND (reference sequence).

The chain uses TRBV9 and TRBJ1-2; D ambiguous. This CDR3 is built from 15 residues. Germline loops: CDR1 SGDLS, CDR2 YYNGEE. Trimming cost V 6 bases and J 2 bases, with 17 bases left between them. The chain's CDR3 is CASKSTVEGNYGYTF. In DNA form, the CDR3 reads TGTGCCAGCAAATCTACGGTAGAGGGAAACTATGGCTACACCTTC.

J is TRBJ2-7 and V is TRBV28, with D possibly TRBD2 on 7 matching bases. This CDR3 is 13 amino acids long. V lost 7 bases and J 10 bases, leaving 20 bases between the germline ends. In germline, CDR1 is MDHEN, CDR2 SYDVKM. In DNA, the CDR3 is TGTGCCAGCACTAACTTGGGGGGGGGCGCACAGTACTTC. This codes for CASTNLGGGAQYF.

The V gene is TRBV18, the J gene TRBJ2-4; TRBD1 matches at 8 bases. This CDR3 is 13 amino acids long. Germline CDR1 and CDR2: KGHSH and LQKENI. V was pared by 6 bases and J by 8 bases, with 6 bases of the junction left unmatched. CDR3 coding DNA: TGTGCCAGCTCCAGGGGGCCTAGTGACATTCAGTACTTC. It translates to CASSRGPSDIQYF.

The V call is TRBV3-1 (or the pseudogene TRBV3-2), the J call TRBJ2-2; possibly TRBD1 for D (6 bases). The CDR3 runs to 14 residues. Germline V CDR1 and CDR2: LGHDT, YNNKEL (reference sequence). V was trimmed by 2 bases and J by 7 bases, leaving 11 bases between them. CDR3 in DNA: TGTGCCAGCAGCCAAAGAGGACAGATCGGGGAGCTGTTTTTT. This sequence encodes CASSQRGQIGELFF.

In DNA form, the CDR3 reads TGCGCCAGCAGCTTCGACAGGGGAAGTTATCCCGGGGAGCTGTTTTTT. It is translated as CASSFDRGSYPGELFF. The chain couples TRBV5-1 to TRBJ2-2, with 8 bases that match TRBD1. The junction had 9 bases not matched to a gene; V was cut back by 2 bases and J by 6 bases. The germline gives CDR1 SGHRS, CDR2 YFSETQ. The CDR3 sequence is 16 residues long.

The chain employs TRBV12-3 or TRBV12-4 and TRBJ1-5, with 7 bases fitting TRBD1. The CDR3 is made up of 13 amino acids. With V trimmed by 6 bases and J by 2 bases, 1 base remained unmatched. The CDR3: CASRDRGNQPQHF. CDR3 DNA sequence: TGTGCCAGCAGAGACAGGGGCAATCAGCCCCAGCATTTT.

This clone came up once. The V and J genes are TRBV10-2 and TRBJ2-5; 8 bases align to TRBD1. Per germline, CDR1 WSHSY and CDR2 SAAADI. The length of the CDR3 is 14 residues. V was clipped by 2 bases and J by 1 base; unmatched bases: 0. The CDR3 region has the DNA TGCGCCAGCAGTGAGGGGACAGGCCAAGAGACCCAGTACTTC. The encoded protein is CASSEGTGQETQYF.

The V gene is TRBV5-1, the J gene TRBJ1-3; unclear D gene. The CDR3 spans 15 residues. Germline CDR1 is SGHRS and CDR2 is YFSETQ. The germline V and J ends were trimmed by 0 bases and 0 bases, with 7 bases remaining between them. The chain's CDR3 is CASSLGQNSGNTIYF. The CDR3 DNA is TGCGCCAGCAGCTTGGGGCAGAACTCTGGAAACACCATATATTTT.

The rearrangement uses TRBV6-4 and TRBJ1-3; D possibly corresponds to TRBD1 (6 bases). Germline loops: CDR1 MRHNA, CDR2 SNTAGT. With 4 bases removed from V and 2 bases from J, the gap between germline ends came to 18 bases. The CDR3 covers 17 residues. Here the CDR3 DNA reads TGTGCCAGCAGTGCAATCCGGGACACCCTCCCTGGAAACACCATATATTTT. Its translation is CASSAIRDTLPGNTIYF.

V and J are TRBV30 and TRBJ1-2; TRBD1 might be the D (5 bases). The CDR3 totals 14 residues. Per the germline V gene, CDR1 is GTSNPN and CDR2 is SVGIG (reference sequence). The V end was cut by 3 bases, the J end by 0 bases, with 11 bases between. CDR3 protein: CAWRGTSANYGYTF. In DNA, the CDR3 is TGTGCCTGGAGGGGGACCTCAGCTAACTATGGCTACACCTTC.

This CDR3 is CASSLRVSGNTIYF. The CDR3, as DNA: TGTGCCAGCAGCTTACGGGTCTCTGGAAACACCATATATTTT. J is TRBJ1-3 and V is TRBV7-9; D is unresolved. The V end lost 2 bases, the J end lost 0 bases, and 5 bases lay between the germline ends. CDR1 is SEHNR, CDR2 FQNEAQ, per germline (reference sequence). The CDR3 spans 14 residues.

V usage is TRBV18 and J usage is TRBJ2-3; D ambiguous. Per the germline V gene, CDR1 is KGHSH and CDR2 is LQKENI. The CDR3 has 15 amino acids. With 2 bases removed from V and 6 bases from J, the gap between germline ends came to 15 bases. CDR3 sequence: CASSPRAAPKDTQYF. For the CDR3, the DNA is TGTGCCAGCTCACCAAGAGCCGCCCCGAAGGATACGCAGTATTTT.

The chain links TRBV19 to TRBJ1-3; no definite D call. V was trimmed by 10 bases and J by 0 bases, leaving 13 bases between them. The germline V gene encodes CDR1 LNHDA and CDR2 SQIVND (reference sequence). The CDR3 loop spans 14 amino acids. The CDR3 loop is CATSGIRSGNTIYF. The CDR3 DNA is TGTGCCACCTCGGGAATCCGCTCTGGAAACACCATATATTTT.

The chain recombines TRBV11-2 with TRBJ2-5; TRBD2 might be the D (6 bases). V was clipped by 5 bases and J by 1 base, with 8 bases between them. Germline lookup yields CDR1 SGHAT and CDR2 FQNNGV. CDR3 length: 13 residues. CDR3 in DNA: TGTGCCAGCAGCCTGGGACTCCAAGAGACCCAGTACTTC. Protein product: CASSLGLQETQYF.

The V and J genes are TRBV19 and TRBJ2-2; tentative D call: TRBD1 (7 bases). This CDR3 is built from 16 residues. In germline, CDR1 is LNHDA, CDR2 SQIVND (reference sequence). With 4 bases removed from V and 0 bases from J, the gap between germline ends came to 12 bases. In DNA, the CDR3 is TGTGCCAGTAGTAAAGACAGGGAGGCGAACACCGGGGAGCTGTTTTTT. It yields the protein CASSKDREANTGELFF.

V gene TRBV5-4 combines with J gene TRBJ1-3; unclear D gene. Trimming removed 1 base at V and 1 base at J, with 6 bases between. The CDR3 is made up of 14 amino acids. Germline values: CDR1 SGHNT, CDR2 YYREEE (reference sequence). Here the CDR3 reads CASSLRNSGNTIYF. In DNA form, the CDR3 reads TGTGCCAGCAGCTTGAGGAATTCTGGAAACACCATATATTTT.

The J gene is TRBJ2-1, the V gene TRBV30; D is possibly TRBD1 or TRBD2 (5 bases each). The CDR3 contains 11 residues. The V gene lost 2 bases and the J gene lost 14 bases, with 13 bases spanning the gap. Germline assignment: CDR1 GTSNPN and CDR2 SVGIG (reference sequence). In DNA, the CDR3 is TGTGCCTGGAGTCCCTCGGGGCGGGAGTTCTTC. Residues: CAWSPSGREFF.

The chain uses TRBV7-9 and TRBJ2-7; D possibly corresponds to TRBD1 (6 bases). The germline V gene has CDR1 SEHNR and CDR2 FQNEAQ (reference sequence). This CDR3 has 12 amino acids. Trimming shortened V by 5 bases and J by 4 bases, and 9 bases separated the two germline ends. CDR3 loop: CASSVGQYEQYF. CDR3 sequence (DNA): TGTGCCAGCAGCGTCGGACAGTACGAGCAGTACTTC.

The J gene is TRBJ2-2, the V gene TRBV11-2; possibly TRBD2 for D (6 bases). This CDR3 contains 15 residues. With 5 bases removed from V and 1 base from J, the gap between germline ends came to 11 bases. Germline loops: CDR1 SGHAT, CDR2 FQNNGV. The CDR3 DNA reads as TGTGCCAGCAGCCGCGGGACGGGGAACACCGGGGAGCTGTTTTTT. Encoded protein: CASSRGTGNTGELFF.

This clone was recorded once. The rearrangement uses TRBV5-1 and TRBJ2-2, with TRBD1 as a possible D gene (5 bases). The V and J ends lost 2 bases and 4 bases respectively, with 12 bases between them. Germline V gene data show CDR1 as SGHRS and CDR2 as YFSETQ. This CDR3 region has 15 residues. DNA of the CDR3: TGCGCCAGCAGCTTAGCCAGGGCAACCACCGGGGAGCTGTTTTTT. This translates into CASSLARATTGELFF.

The CDR3 loop is CAGTENYGYTF. CDR3 DNA: TGTGCGGGGACCGAGAACTATGGCTACACCTTC. This chain joins TRBV30 and TRBJ1-2, with D possibly being TRBD1 (5 bases). Germline CDR1 reads GTSNPN; CDR2 reads SVGIG (reference sequence). The length of the CDR3 is 11 residues. The full variable domain, rest sourced from reference TRBV30 and TRBJ1-2, is SQTIHQWPATLVQPVGSPLSLECTVEGTSNPNLYWYRQAAGRGLQLLFYSVGIGQISSEVPQNLSASRPQDRQFILSSKKLLLSDSGFYLCAGTENYGYTFGSGTRLTVV.

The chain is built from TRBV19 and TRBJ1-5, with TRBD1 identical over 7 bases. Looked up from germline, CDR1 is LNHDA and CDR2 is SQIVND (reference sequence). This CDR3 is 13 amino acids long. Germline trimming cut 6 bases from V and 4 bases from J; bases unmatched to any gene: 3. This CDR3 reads CASSPDRNQPQHF. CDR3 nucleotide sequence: TGTGCCAGTAGCCCGGACAGGAATCAGCCCCAGCATTTT.